Each of the 26 T cell receptor beta chains below was sequenced from the same sample in a study of cytomegalovirus exposure and HLA in healthy donors (dated by TCRdb to the late 2010s). Library preparation employed the immunoSEQ multiplex PCR assay. For the multiplex PCR, a mixture combining 60 forward primers for TCR Vbeta segments and 13 reverse primers for TCR Jbeta segments was used. Imported from immuneACCESS, the table was reduced by TCRdb to in-frame sequences with V and J called. These copies leave out some clones; in studies compared against another copy, an unresolved V gene accounts for under half, and the cause of the remainder is not known. The sample has 200,000 or so clones on record, 65% to 85% of them singletons. In total, the top ten clones hold roughly 0.098% of the sample. Material: PBMCs. These TCRs come from a boy aged 2 to 9 in good health and CMV-seronegative.

The chain employs TRBV30 and TRBJ2-7; TRBD1 aligns across 9 bases. There are 19 residues in the CDR3. The germline CDR1 and CDR2 sequences are GTSNPN and SVGIG (reference sequence). V lost 5 bases and J lost 5; bases outside the gene matches: 25. The CDR3 DNA reads as TGTGCCTGGGACGGAACGGGACAGGGATATTTCTGGGTTTCTAACGAGCAGTACTTC. Translation: CAWDGTGQGYFWVSNEQYF.

This chain links TRBV19 with TRBJ2-1; no definite D call. The CDR3 has 12 amino acids. In germline, CDR1 is LNHDA, CDR2 SQIVND (reference sequence). V was clipped by 7 bases and J by 5 bases, with 9 bases between them. The CDR3 DNA reads TGTGCCAGTATAGCCGTGGACAATGAGCAGTTCTTC. Amino acid sequence: CASIAVDNEQFF.

The chain's CDR3 is CASSSTQGEAYEQYF. CDR3 nucleotide sequence: TGTGCCAGCAGCTCGACACAGGGAGAGGCCTACGAGCAGTACTTC. This chain uses TRBV28 with TRBJ2-7; D may be TRBD1 (6 bases). The length of the CDR3 is 15 residues. Trimming removed 6 bases at V and 2 bases at J, with 17 bases between. In germline, CDR1 is MDHEN, CDR2 SYDVKM.

V is TRBV2 and J is TRBJ2-1; perhaps TRBD2 as D (6 bases). Germline-derived CDR1 and CDR2 are SNHLY and FYNNEI. CDR3 length: 13 residues. Trimming shortened V by 4 bases and J by 9 bases, and 13 bases separated the two germline ends. This CDR3 reads CASSVTRGAEQFF. In DNA, the CDR3 is TGTGCCAGCAGTGTAACTCGCGGGGCTGAGCAGTTCTTC.

This chain links TRBV6-5 with TRBJ1-5; possible D gene TRBD1, 5 bases. V lost 2 bases and J 5 bases, leaving 13 bases between the germline ends. There are 15 residues in the CDR3. Germline V lookup: CDR1 MNHEY, CDR2 SVGAGI. CDR3 sequence: CASSYRQGGDQPQHF. In DNA form, the CDR3 reads TGTGCCAGCAGTTACAGGCAGGGTGGTGATCAGCCCCAGCATTTT.

The chain combines TRBV27 with TRBJ2-2, with D possibly TRBD1 on 5 matching bases. This CDR3 is 14 amino acids long. The ends were cut back, 7 bases at V and 3 bases at J, with 12 bases in the middle. The V gene's germline CDR1 is MNHEY and CDR2 SMNVEV (reference sequence). DNA for the CDR3: TGTGCCAGCACCGCAGGGTGGGACACCGGGGAGCTGTTTTTT. This gives the protein CASTAGWDTGELFF.

V usage is TRBV10-1 and J usage is TRBJ2-5, with D maybe TRBD2 (5 bases). V was pared by 0 bases and J by 3 bases, with 8 bases between. Germline CDR1 is WNHNN and CDR2 is SYGVQD (reference sequence). The CDR3 runs to 14 residues. The CDR3, as DNA: TGCGCCAGCAGTGAGTCGAGGGCAGAAGAGACCCAGTACTTC. This codes for CASSESRAEETQYF.

The rearrangement joins TRBV19 to TRBJ1-6, with 10 bases matching TRBD1. CDR3 size: 15 residues. V lost 6 bases to trimming and J lost 2 bases; unmatched junction nucleotides: 1. The germline gives CDR1 LNHDA, CDR2 SQIVND (reference sequence). In DNA form, the CDR3 reads TGTGCCAGTAGGGGACAGGGGCCCTATAATTCACCCCTCCACTTT. Translation gives CASRGQGPYNSPLHF. The full variable domain, its missing parts supplied by reference TRBV19 and TRBJ1-6, is DGGITQSPKYLFRKEGQNVTLSCEQNLNHDAMYWYRQDPGQGLRLIYYSQIVNDFQKGDIAEGYSVSREKKESFPLTVTSAQKNPTAFYLCASRGQGPYNSPLHFGNGTRLTVT.

The chain couples TRBV5-1 to TRBJ1-5; 7 bases are a match to TRBD1. The CDR3 spans 14 residues. Germline CDR1 is SGHRS and CDR2 is YFSETQ. With 4 bases clipped from V and 6 bases from J, the junction kept 7 bases outside the gene matches. CDR3: CASSVQGGGQPQHF. As DNA, the CDR3 is TGCGCCAGCAGCGTGCAGGGGGGAGGTCAGCCCCAGCATTTT. The complete variable domain, with remaining parts taken from reference TRBV5-1 and TRBJ1-5, reads KAGVTQTPRYLIKTRGQQVTLSCSPISGHRSVSWYQQTPGQGLQFLFEYFSETQRNKGNFPGRFSGRQFSNSRSEMNVSTLELGDSALYLCASSVQGGGQPQHFGDGTRLSIL.

The V and J genes are TRBV7-3 and TRBJ1-1, with D possibly matching TRBD1 (6 bases). The CDR3 length is 13 residues. Per the germline V gene, CDR1 is SGHTA and CDR2 is FQGTGA. V lost 2 bases to trimming and J lost 6 bases, with 10 bases between them. The DNA of the CDR3 is TGTGCCAGCAGCTTACTTTCAGGGGCTGAAGCTTTCTTT. Protein: CASSLLSGAEAFF.

The chain is built from TRBV2 and TRBJ2-1, with 9 bases aligning to TRBD2. In germline, CDR1 is SNHLY, CDR2 FYNNEI. Unmatched junction bases numbered 1, after V lost 6 bases and J lost 4 bases. The CDR3 spans 13 residues. The CDR3 protein is CASRRGGYNEQFF. CDR3 nucleotide sequence: TGTGCCAGCAGGCGGGGGGGTTACAATGAGCAGTTCTTC.

This clone has a handful of counts. CDR3 residues: CASSALSGDTGELFF. The CDR3, as DNA: TGCGCCAGCAGCGCCTTAAGCGGTGACACCGGGGAGCTGTTTTTT. The V and J genes are TRBV5-1 and TRBJ2-2; possibly TRBD2 for D (5 bases). Per germline, CDR1 SGHRS and CDR2 YFSETQ. V dropped 4 bases and J dropped 3 bases, with 13 bases sitting between them. CDR3 length: 15 amino acids.

The table lists this clone with a count of one. The rearrangement joins TRBV6-5 to TRBJ2-7; D not certain. V was clipped by 2 bases and J by 6 bases, with 14 bases between them. This CDR3 region has 14 residues. Germline V gene lookup returns CDR1 MNHEY and CDR2 SVGAGI. The CDR3 region is CASSYAPNSGEQYF. The CDR3 DNA sequence: TGTGCCAGCAGTTACGCTCCAAACTCGGGCGAGCAGTACTTC.

This chain connects TRBV6-1 to TRBJ1-6; D perhaps matches TRBD1 (6 bases). The germline gives CDR1 MNHNS, CDR2 SASEGT. This CDR3 comprises 12 residues. V shed 8 bases and J shed 13 bases, with 15 bases lying between them. The CDR3 coding sequence is TGTGCCAGCCGCGAGGGGGGGGATCCCCTCCACTTT. Residues: CASREGGDPLHF.

V is TRBV30 and J is TRBJ2-1; TRBD2 might be the D (5 bases). With 0 bases removed from V and 9 bases from J, the gap between germline ends came to 15 bases. This CDR3 contains 14 residues. From germline, CDR1 is GTSNPN and CDR2 SVGIG (reference sequence). The CDR3 coding sequence is TGTGCCTGGAGTGTAGCGGTTGGAGGTATTGAGCAGTTCTTC. Translation: CAWSVAVGGIEQFF.

V gene TRBV18 combines with J gene TRBJ1-1, with 8 bases aligning to TRBD1. After removal of 1 base from V and 4 bases from J, the junction contained 8 bases not matched to a gene. The germline CDR1 and CDR2 sequences are KGHSH and LQKENI. This CDR3 is 16 amino acids long. The CDR3 loop is CASSPRQGALSTEAFF. The CDR3, as DNA: TGTGCCAGCTCACCACGGCAGGGGGCCTTGAGCACTGAAGCTTTCTTT.

The chain uses TRBV7-9 and TRBJ1-6, with 8 bases aligning to TRBD1. CDR3 length: 15 amino acids. The ends lost 6 bases at V and 7 bases at J; junction bases unmatched: 8. Germline V gene data show CDR1 as SEHNR and CDR2 as FQNEAQ (reference sequence). CDR3 in amino acids: CASRRYRGGNSPLHF. The CDR3 nucleotides read TGTGCCAGCAGACGATACAGGGGGGGAAATTCACCCCTCCACTTT.

The table lists this clone with a count of one. The chain uses TRBV9 and TRBJ2-3; TRBD1 matches at 9 bases. Unmatched junction bases numbered 14, after V lost 4 bases and J lost 5 bases. Germline CDR1 SGDLS, CDR2 YYNGEE. The CDR3 runs to 17 residues. CDR3 DNA: TGTGCCAGCAGCTCTGAACGAGGGACAGGGTCCGGAGATACGCAGTATTTT. Encoded protein: CASSSERGTGSGDTQYF.

This sequence joins TRBV2 and TRBJ2-1; 9 bases agree with TRBD2. CDR1 SNHLY and CDR2 FYNNEI come from the germline V gene. The CDR3 has 15 amino acids. The J segment lost 6 bases and the V segment lost 6 bases, leaving 9 bases of the junction unmatched. The CDR3, as DNA: TGTGCCAGCAGAAAGCGGGGGGCCCACCCCAATGAGCAGTTCTTC. It translates to CASRKRGAHPNEQFF.

The rearrangement links TRBV23-1 to TRBJ1-2; perhaps TRBD1 as D (6 bases). TRBV23-1 carries the ORF label, with uncertain function. The CDR3 has 14 residues. The V gene lost 4 bases and the J gene lost 3 bases, with 12 bases spanning the gap. CDR3 sequence reads: CASSRAGAYYGYTF. The CDR3 coding sequence is TGCGCCAGCAGTCGGGCAGGGGCCTACTATGGCTACACCTTC.

The genes are TRBV14 and TRBJ1-2, with 8 bases matching TRBD1. CDR1 and CDR2 from the germline V gene are SGHDN and FVKESK. V gave up 4 bases and J gave up 11 bases; unmatched junction bases: 12. The CDR3 is 14 residues long. The CDR3 loop is CASSPPLDRGRYTF. The DNA for the CDR3 is TGTGCCAGCAGCCCCCCCTTAGACAGGGGTCGGTACACCTTC.

The V call is TRBV18, the J call TRBJ1-1, with D possibly TRBD1 on 5 matching bases. The CDR3 is 15 amino acids. The germline V and J ends were trimmed by 4 bases and 2 bases, with 14 bases remaining between them. The germline gives CDR1 KGHSH, CDR2 LQKENI. CDR3 sequence reads: CASSLRSTVNTEAFF. CDR3 bases: TGTGCCAGCTCACTTCGGTCGACAGTCAACACTGAAGCTTTCTTT.

With regard to this clone: One end of the junction varies from germline; a read error may be responsible. The chain employs TRBV7-7 and TRBJ2-5; TRBD1 is a possible D gene (6 bases). CDR3 size: 13 residues. Germline assignment: CDR1 SSHAT and CDR2 FNYEAQ (reference sequence). CDR3 sequence reads: CASSLDRLHEQHF. The DNA for the CDR3 is TGTGCTAGCAGCTTAGACAGGCTACACGAGCAGCACTTC. Together with reference TRBV7-7 and TRBJ2-5, the CDR3 gives the full variable domain: GAGVSQSPRYKVTKRGQDVTLRCDPISSHATLYWYQQALGQGPEFLTYFNYEAQPDKSGLPSDRFSAERPEGSISTLTIQRTEQRDSAMYRCASSLDRLHEQHFGPGTRLLVL.

The chain is built from TRBV7-2 and TRBJ2-7; 7 bases are shared with TRBD2. V shed 5 bases, J shed 0 bases, and the junction held 7 bases outside the gene matches. This CDR3 has 15 residues. Germline CDR1 and CDR2: SGHTA and FQGNSA. CDR3 sequence: CASSPQASGSYEQYF. For the CDR3, the DNA is TGTGCCAGCAGCCCCCAGGCTAGCGGCTCCTACGAGCAGTACTTC.

The J gene is TRBJ1-3, the V gene TRBV4-3; weak D call: TRBD1 (5 bases). The CDR3 sequence is 15 residues long. The germline CDR1 and CDR2 sequences are LGHNA and YSLEER. V lost 4 bases, J lost 4 bases, and 14 bases lay in between. CDR3 bases: TGCGCCAGCAGCCGGGGCAAACTCCTCGGAAACACCATATATTTT. Its translation is CASSRGKLLGNTIYF.

This clone turned up a few times. V gene TRBV2 combines with J gene TRBJ2-7; D is possibly TRBD2 (5 bases). Germline CDR1 and CDR2: SNHLY and FYNNEI. Trimming shortened V by 5 bases and J by 6 bases, and 14 bases separated the two germline ends. The CDR3 runs 13 residues. In DNA form, the CDR3 reads TGTGCCAGCAGTTCGGGGATGTTTCTCGAGCAGTACTTC. Protein product: CASSSGMFLEQYF.